These 13 T cell receptor beta chains originate from one sample sequenced in a study of regulatory T cells in long-lasting Graves disease. To make TCR beta libraries, researchers used iRepertoire HTBI primers and Arm-PCR of CDR3 regions. TCRdb itself ran the multiplex PCR reads through MiXCR, one entry per CDR3 protein. The data show about 610,000 distinct CDR3 sequences, around 15% seen once. As for time point: newly diagnosed GD, antithyroid drugs for less than 3 months. PBMC-extracted RNA yielded the TCR library. This sample also belongs to another study, concerning T cells in Graves' hyperthyroidism and ophthalmopathy.

This material consisted of peripheral blood mononuclear cells (PBMCs), taken at new diagnosis, from a patient treated with antithyroid drugs. The receptor set was obtained from a man between 18 and 29 years old with Graves disease.

The chain couples TRBV7-9 to TRBJ1-2, with a possible D match to TRBD1 (6 bases). Trimming cost V 5 bases and J 8 bases, with 15 bases left between them. Germline-derived CDR1 and CDR2 are SEHNR and FQNEAQ (reference sequence). The CDR3 loop spans 13 amino acids. In DNA, the CDR3 is TGTGCCAGCAGCCCCCCTCTAAGGGGGGGCTACACCTTC. Encoded protein: CASSPPLRGGYTF.

Comment on this clonotype: Just one base apart from a much larger clone, this may be a read error. The chain uses TRBV30 and TRBJ2-1, with D unclear. The CDR3 loop spans 12 amino acids. CDR1 is GTSNPN, CDR2 SVGIG, per germline (reference sequence). With 0 bases removed from V and 10 bases from J, the gap between germline ends came to 10 bases. In DNA form, the CDR3 reads TGTGCCTGGAGTGTTTCCGGGCACGAGCAGTTCTTC. Amino acid sequence: CAWSVSGHEQFF.

This clonotype has just a few counts. The junction and the germline gene differ at one end; a read error may be behind it. The chain recombines TRBV5-1 with TRBJ2-7; 9 bases fit TRBD1. The CDR3 sequence is 13 residues long. Germline V CDR1 and CDR2: SGHRS, YFSETQ. CDR3 in DNA: TGCGCCAGCAGCCCGGGACAGGGATACGAGCAGCACTTC. It yields the protein CASSPGQGYEQHF. The complete variable domain, with remaining parts taken from reference TRBV5-1 and TRBJ2-7, reads KAGVTQTPRYLIKTRGQQVTLSCSPISGHRSVSWYQQTPGQGLQFLFEYFSETQRNKGNFPGRFSGRQFSNSRSEMNVSTLELGDSALYLCASSPGQGYEQHFGPGTRLTVT.

This clonotype was picked up a small number of times. The genes are TRBV20-1 and TRBJ2-5, with a tentative D call TRBD2 (5 bases). V was cut by 4 bases and J by 5 bases, with 14 bases left in between. Germline V gene sequence: CDR1 DFQATT, CDR2 SNEGSKA (reference sequence). The CDR3 has 13 amino acids. This chain's CDR3 is CSAIGLAAETQYF. CDR3 nucleotide sequence: TGCAGTGCTATTGGGCTAGCAGCGGAGACCCAGTACTTC.

Many counts were recorded for this clonotype. DNA for the CDR3: TGTGCCAGCAGCTTTGGGGGGGGGAGCGGTGAGCAGTTCTTC. Its protein product is CASSFGGGSGEQFF. This sequence joins TRBV7-9 and TRBJ2-1; 7 nucleotides line up with TRBD2. The CDR3 loop spans 14 amino acids. Germline-derived CDR1 and CDR2 are SEHNR and FQNEAQ (reference sequence). The J segment lost 9 bases and the V segment lost 3 bases, leaving 8 bases of the junction unmatched.

The chain uses TRBV4-1 and TRBJ2-3; D tentatively reads TRBD1 or TRBD2 (5 bases each). Trimming took off 1 base at V and 2 bases at J, with 10 bases between the two ends. Germline lookup yields CDR1 MGHRA and CDR2 YSYEKL. This CDR3 has 15 amino acids. The CDR3 spells CASSQGGSNTDTQYF. The CDR3 DNA sequence: TGCGCCAGCAGCCAAGGGGGGAGCAACACAGATACGCAGTATTTT.

V gene TRBV4-1 combines with J gene TRBJ2-1, with D perhaps given as TRBD1 or TRBD2 (6 bases each). This CDR3 comprises 15 residues. CDR1 and CDR2 from the germline V gene are MGHRA and YSYEKL. Trimming pared 4 bases from V and 2 bases from J, leaving 12 bases between. CDR3 coding DNA: TGCGCCAGCAGCCGGAGGGGGGACACCTACAATGAGCAGTTCTTC. Protein product: CASSRRGDTYNEQFF.

The sample holds a few counts of this clonotype. This chain connects TRBV4-1 to TRBJ1-2, with 12 bases matching TRBD1. Losses at the gene ends were 0 bases for V and 6 bases for J; bases not matched to a gene: 5. This CDR3 region has 16 residues. Germline V gene data show CDR1 as MGHRA and CDR2 as YSYEKL. CDR3 nucleotide sequence: TGCGCCAGCAGCCAAGAGGGGACAGGGGGCGCGGATGGCTACACCTTC. As protein: CASSQEGTGGADGYTF.

This clonotype was found many times. The chain couples TRBV18 to TRBJ2-1; D might be TRBD1 (6 bases). Trimming removed 3 bases from V and 2 bases from J, with 11 bases in between. Germline CDR1 KGHSH, CDR2 LQKENI. The CDR3 is 15 residues long. The CDR3, as DNA: TGTGCCAGCTCACCGCAACAGGGTCCCTACAATGAGCAGTTCTTC. Protein: CASSPQQGPYNEQFF.

This clonotype has a handful of counts. This chain uses TRBV7-6 with TRBJ1-1; maybe TRBD1 (5 bases). The V end was cut by 5 bases, the J end by 6 bases, with 13 bases between. CDR1 SGHVS and CDR2 FNYEAQ come from the germline V gene. The CDR3 totals 13 residues. The CDR3 is CASSRTFSSEAFF. As DNA, the CDR3 is TGTGCCAGCAGCCGGACATTTAGCTCTGAAGCTTTCTTT. The variable domain in full, completed from reference TRBV7-6 and TRBJ1-1, reads GAGVSQSPRYKVTKRGQDVALRCDPISGHVSLYWYRQALGQGPEFLTYFNYEAQQDKSGLPNDRFSAERPEGSISTLTIQRTEQRDSAMYRCASSRTFSSEAFFGQGTRLTVV.

This clonotype was counted a few times. The chain links TRBV5-5 to TRBJ2-1; possibly TRBD1 for D (6 bases). This CDR3 is built from 17 residues. From germline, CDR1 is SGHKS and CDR2 YYEKEE (reference sequence). V lost 0 bases and J 3 bases, leaving 16 bases between the germline ends. CDR3 amino acids: CASSLVGAGNLYNEQFF. For the CDR3, the DNA is TGTGCCAGCAGCTTGGTGGGGGCAGGGAATCTCTACAATGAGCAGTTCTTC. The entire variable domain, with the rest obtained from reference TRBV5-5 and TRBJ2-1, is as follows: DAGVTQSPTHLIKTRGQQVTLRCSPISGHKSVSWYQQVLGQGPQFIFQYYEKEERGRGNFPDRFSARQFPNYSSELNVNALLLGDSALYLCASSLVGAGNLYNEQFFGPGTRLTVL.

About this clonotype: This may be a read error: a much more frequent sequence differs by one nucleotide. The chain carries TRBV20-1 and TRBJ2-1; 7 nucleotides line up with TRBD1. Germline V gives CDR1 DFQATT, CDR2 SNEGSKA (reference sequence). The CDR3 runs 13 residues. After removal of 6 bases from V and 7 bases from J, the junction contained 9 bases not matched to a gene. In DNA, the CDR3 is TGCAGTGCCTCCGTGGACAGGACAAATGAGCAGTTCTTC. This codes for CSASVDRTNEQFF.

This clonotype occurred a few times. The chain has TRBV20-1 and TRBJ2-1; D is unresolved. The CDR3 loop spans 18 amino acids. Trimming cost V 2 bases and J 0 bases, with 20 bases left between them. The germline gives CDR1 DFQATT, CDR2 SNEGSKA (reference sequence). The DNA for the CDR3 is TGCAGTGCTAGAAAGGCCCCCGGTGCTTACAGCTCCTACAATGAGCAGTTCTTC. Translation: CSARKAPGAYSSYNEQFF.